Following are 21 T cell receptor beta chains from one sample sequenced in a study of Tregs in tolerant kidney transplant recipients (dated by TCRdb to about 2019). The transplants used related donors with nonmyeloablative bone marrow transplantation, and mixed chimerism in the human trials was transient. Libraries came from the immunoSEQ multiplex PCR assay. This immuneACCESS table, as held by TCRdb, lists in-frame sequences with V and J called but not all clones. Of the missing ones, under half trace to an unresolved V gene in checked studies; the others have no known cause. The table of this sample itemizes tens of thousands of clones. The top ten constitute less than 2% of the sample. The sample in question was CD4+ T cells from blood (PBMCs), obtained 24 months after the transplant. Every receptor here comes from a human patient who received a combined kidney and bone marrow transplant. Once a transplant has taken place, some T cells may be donor derived.

Points on this clone: The sequence runs out 3 residues before the end of the CDR3; the remainder is reconstructed from the germline J gene. This chain joins TRBV20-1 and TRBJ1-1; D ambiguous. Per germline, CDR1 DFQATT and CDR2 SNEGSKA (reference sequence). Trimming took off 3 bases at V and 1 base at J, with 9 bases between the two ends. The CDR3 is 13 amino acids. CDR3 DNA, as far as it was read: TGCAGTGCTAGTAGTGATAGGAACACTGAA. Encoded protein: CSASSDRNTE. The whole CDR3 is CSASSDRNTEAFF.

As for this clone: The CDR3 end is not reached by the read, which stops 3 residues before it; the germline J gene fills it in. The chain employs TRBV19 and TRBJ1-5; D gene unclear. Trimming took off 4 bases at V and 3 bases at J, with 10 bases between the two ends. The CDR3 consists of 14 residues. CDR1 is LNHDA and CDR2 is SQIVND in the germline V gene (reference sequence). The sequenced part of the CDR3 DNA is TGTGCCAGTAGTACGACAATCACCAATCAGCCC. This sequence encodes CASSTTITNQP. The full-length CDR3 reads as CASSTTITNQPQHF. Based on the CDR3 plus reference TRBV19 and TRBJ1-5, the full variable domain is DGGITQSPKYLFRKEGQNVTLSCEQNLNHDAMYWYRQDPGQGLRLIYYSQIVNDFQKGDIAEGYSVSREKKESFPLTVTSAQKNPTAFYLCASSTTITNQPQHFGDGTRLSIL.

Points on this clone: Sequencing ends 3 residues short of the CDR3 end; the germline J gene provides the rest. The chain employs TRBV30 and TRBJ2-5; weak D call: TRBD2 (6 bases). The germline gives CDR1 GTSNPN, CDR2 SVGIG (reference sequence). The germline V and J ends were trimmed by 0 bases and 2 bases, with 10 bases remaining between them. This CDR3 comprises 14 residues. The CDR3 loop is CAWSVLGTQETQYF. CDR3 bases read: TGTGCCTGGAGTGTTTTGGGGACTCAAGAGACC.

Turning to this clone: The CDR3 end falls 3 residues outside the read, so it is completed with the germline J gene. The genes are TRBV18 and TRBJ2-5; no definite D call. Deletions cut 3 bases from V and 5 bases from J, with 7 bases between. CDR1 KGHSH and CDR2 LQKENI come from the germline V gene. The CDR3 is made up of 12 amino acids. The CDR3 DNA, read in part, is TGTGCCAGCTCACCCTACTTGGAGACC. Translating gives CASSPYLET. In full, the CDR3 is CASSPYLETQYF.

Remarks on this clone: The read ends 3 residues shy of where the CDR3 ends; the end is completed using the germline J gene. The chain carries TRBV5-1 and TRBJ2-7, with 7 nucleotides matching TRBD1. The germline gives CDR1 SGHRS, CDR2 YFSETQ. Germline trimming cut 4 bases from V and 3 bases from J; bases unmatched to any gene: 4. This CDR3 has 13 residues. The CDR3 protein is CASSQTGDYEQYF. The CDR3 DNA, read in part, is TGCGCCAGCAGCCAAACAGGGGACTACGAG.

Notes on this clone: Read data end 3 residues before the CDR3 end; the end is taken from the germline J gene. The rearrangement joins TRBV6-2 or TRBV6-3 to TRBJ1-1; no clear D gene. This CDR3 has 12 amino acids. Germline loops: CDR1 MNHEY, CDR2 SVGEGT. The sequenced CDR3 bases are TGTGCCAGCAGGCGAACAGCAAACGAA. Translating it yields CASRRTANE. The whole CDR3 protein is CASRRTANEAFF.

About this clone: The read falls 3 residues short of the CDR3 end, and the missing part is taken from the germline J gene. The chain joins TRBV14 to TRBJ2-7, with a possible D match to TRBD2 (6 bases). V was trimmed by 5 bases and J by 4 bases, leaving 18 bases between them. The germline V gene encodes CDR1 SGHDN and CDR2 FVKESK. There are 15 residues in the CDR3. The covered CDR3 bases are TGTGCCAGCAGCAGACCTAGCTGGGGGGTTTACGAG. The encoded protein is CASSRPSWGVYE. The CDR3 reads in full as CASSRPSWGVYEQYF. Full variable domain (outside the CDR3, taken from reference TRBV14 and TRBJ2-7): EAGVTQFPSHSVIEKGQTVTLRCDPISGHDNLYWYRRVMGKEIKFLLHFVKESKQDESGMPNNRFLAERTGGTYSTLKVQPAELEDSGVYFCASSRPSWGVYEQYFGPGTRLTVT.

Notes on this clone: The CDR3 extends 3 residues past the end of the read, so its final part is completed from the germline J gene. The chain recombines TRBV2 with TRBJ2-6; a weak D match, TRBD2 (6 bases). CDR1 SNHLY and CDR2 FYNNEI come from the germline V gene. V gave up 4 bases and J gave up 7 bases, with 11 bases separating them. The CDR3 sequence is 14 residues long. The CDR3 loop reads CASSGDLGANVLTF. The sequenced part of the CDR3 DNA is TGTGCCAGCAGTGGGGACTTAGGAGCCAACGTC.

Regarding this clone: Read sequence stops 3 residues before the CDR3 end, and the germline J gene provides the missing end. The rearrangement uses TRBV20-1 and TRBJ1-1, with D uncertain. CDR3 size: 16 residues. Germline CDR1 DFQATT, CDR2 SNEGSKA (reference sequence). V dropped 8 bases and J dropped 0 bases, with 22 bases sitting between them. CDR3 protein: CSPAAGGWSMNTEAFF. CDR3 bases read: TGCAGTCCAGCCGCAGGTGGGTGGTCCATGAACACTGAA.

Remarks on this clone: Read data end 3 residues before the CDR3 end; the end is taken from the germline J gene. The chain uses TRBV7-4 and TRBJ1-5; D gene ambiguous. Germline CDR1 is SGHVT and CDR2 is SQSDAQ. With 4 bases removed from V and 2 bases from J, the gap between germline ends came to 12 bases. This CDR3 has 15 amino acids. CDR3 region: CASSSRLRGNQPQHF. CDR3 DNA (partial): TGTGCCAGCAGCTCCCGTCTCCGGGGCAATCAGCCC.

Turning to this clone: Sequencing ends 3 residues short of the CDR3 end; the germline J gene provides the rest. This chain links TRBV19 with TRBJ1-4; a possible D gene is TRBD1 (6 bases). V lost 3 bases and J lost 5, with 13 bases in between. The CDR3 is made up of 15 amino acids. Germline assignment: CDR1 LNHDA and CDR2 SQIVND (reference sequence). CDR3 sequence: CASSIRAGANEKLFF. The sequenced CDR3 bases are TGTGCCAGTAGTATCCGGGCAGGGGCCAATGAAAAA. The variable domain in full, completed from reference TRBV19 and TRBJ1-4, reads DGGITQSPKYLFRKEGQNVTLSCEQNLNHDAMYWYRQDPGQGLRLIYYSQIVNDFQKGDIAEGYSVSREKKESFPLTVTSAQKNPTAFYLCASSIRAGANEKLFFGSGTQLSVL.

As concerns this clone: Read sequence stops 3 residues before the CDR3 end, and the germline J gene provides the missing end. The gene calls are TRBV5-1 and TRBJ2-7, with 9 bases identical to TRBD1. The germline V gene encodes CDR1 SGHRS and CDR2 YFSETQ. The CDR3 has 12 residues. Losses at the gene ends were 7 bases for V and 5 bases for J; bases not matched to a gene: 4. Partial CDR3 DNA: TGCGCCAGCGGGACAGGGTTCGACGAG. It specifies CASGTGFDE. The full CDR3 is CASGTGFDEQYF.

On this clone: The sequenced fragment ends 3 residues before the CDR3 boundary, so the rest is inferred from the germline J gene. This chain uses TRBV7-6 with TRBJ1-2, with D possibly TRBD1 on 6 matching bases. The V gene lost 1 base and the J gene lost 4 bases, with 13 bases spanning the gap. CDR3 length: 15 amino acids. Germline-derived CDR1 and CDR2 are SGHVS and FNYEAQ. The CDR3 loop is CASSLGTGSLYGYTF. The sequenced part of the CDR3 DNA is TGTGCCAGCAGCTTAGGTACAGGGAGTCTCTATGGC.

Comment on this clone: The CDR3 end is not reached by the read, which stops 3 residues before it; the germline J gene fills it in. The gene calls are TRBV20-1 and TRBJ1-4; D might be TRBD1 (5 bases). Deletions cut 0 bases from V and 4 bases from J, with 18 bases between. Germline V gene lookup returns CDR1 DFQATT and CDR2 SNEGSKA (reference sequence). The CDR3 sequence is 17 residues long. The sequenced CDR3 bases are TGCAGTGCTAGAGATCCAGGGCTTGAGCCCAATAATGAAAAA. This codes for CSARDPGLEPNNEK. The full CDR3 is CSARDPGLEPNNEKLFF.

With respect to this clone: Read coverage stops 3 residues before the CDR3 terminus; the germline J gene supplies the remainder. This chain joins TRBV20-1 and TRBJ1-2; 9 bases line up with TRBD1. V was pared by 0 bases and J by 4 bases, with 3 bases of the junction left unmatched. Germline-derived CDR1 and CDR2 are DFQATT and SNEGSKA (reference sequence). There are 14 residues in the CDR3. CDR3 in amino acids: CSARDVGQGYGYTF. Incomplete CDR3 DNA: TGCAGTGCTAGAGATGTGGGACAGGGCTATGGC.

Worth noting for this clone: Read data end 3 residues before the CDR3 end; the end is taken from the germline J gene. The rearrangement links TRBV7-9 to TRBJ2-3, with D possibly TRBD2 on 6 matching bases. Trimming removed 2 bases at V and 1 base at J, with 10 bases between. The CDR3 extends over 15 amino acids. CDR1 and CDR2 (germline): SEHNR, FQNEAQ (reference sequence). The sequenced CDR3 bases are TGTGCCAGCAGCTTACGCGGGGACCGCACAGATACG. This encodes CASSLRGDRTDT. The CDR3 in its entirety is CASSLRGDRTDTQYF.

About this clone: From the germline J gene comes the end of the CDR3, since the read stops 3 residues before it. The rearrangement uses TRBV6-2 or TRBV6-3 and TRBJ2-7; the D is unclear. In germline, CDR1 is MNHEY, CDR2 SVGEGT. The CDR3 consists of 14 residues. Deletions cut 2 bases from V and 2 bases from J, with 10 bases between. The CDR3 is CASSYRSDPYEQYF. The sequenced CDR3 bases are TGTGCCAGCAGTTACCGCAGCGACCCCTACGAG.

Remarks on this clone: The read stops 3 residues short of the end of the CDR3; the missing end is completed from the germline J gene. The chain joins TRBV20-1 to TRBJ2-3, with TRBD2 identical over 12 bases. Unmatched junction bases numbered 13, after V lost 1 base and J lost 2 bases. The CDR3 loop spans 19 amino acids. The V gene's germline CDR1 is DFQATT and CDR2 SNEGSKA (reference sequence). The covered CDR3 bases are TGCAGTGCTAGAGTACCTAGCGGGAGGGCCCGTGGTCACACAGATACG. Translated, it gives CSARVPSGRARGHTDT. The entire CDR3 protein is CSARVPSGRARGHTDTQYF.

Comment on this clone: The CDR3 end is not reached by the read, which stops 3 residues before it; the germline J gene fills it in. The chain recombines TRBV7-9 with TRBJ2-7, with no clear D. Per the germline V gene, CDR1 is SEHNR and CDR2 is FQNEAQ (reference sequence). This CDR3 region has 14 residues. V lost 0 bases and J lost 2, with 8 bases in between. The chain's CDR3 is CASSLARAPYEQYF. The covered CDR3 bases are TGTGCCAGCAGCTTAGCAAGAGCCCCCTACGAG.

By frequency, this clone registers medium-sized (0.01 to 0.1%). The read finishes 3 residues shy of the CDR3 end, and the germline J gene is used to complete it. The chain is built from TRBV20-1 and TRBJ1-2; TRBD1 might be the D (5 bases). The CDR3 is 15 residues long. V lost 0 bases and J lost 7, with 18 bases in between. The V gene's germline CDR1 is DFQATT and CDR2 SNEGSKA (reference sequence). The CDR3 reads CSARDSQGSVGGYTF. CDR3 bases read: TGCAGTGCTAGAGATAGTCAGGGAAGCGTCGGTGGC.

Comments on this clone: The read comes to an end 3 residues before the CDR3 does, leaving the germline J gene to fill in the end. The V call is TRBV20-1, the J call TRBJ2-1; 9 bases match TRBD1. Per germline, CDR1 DFQATT and CDR2 SNEGSKA (reference sequence). CDR3 length equals 13 residues. V shed 3 bases and J 9 bases; nucleotides not matched to a gene: 6. The sequenced CDR3 bases are TGCAGTGCTAGGAGGGACAGGGAGGGTGAG. Amino acid sequence: CSARRDREGE. The CDR3 in full is CSARRDREGEQFF.